This T cell receptor beta chain came from a study of Ad26.COV2.S vaccination and SARS-CoV-2 variants. TCRdb's table, derived via immunoSEQ multiplex PCR, lists solely in-frame clones and lacks some. The sample holds over 400,000 clones, 75% to 90% seen once. This clone has only one observation. V gave up 5 bases and J gave up 5 bases, with 13 bases separating them. The CDR3 consists of 14 residues. Germline V lookup: CDR1 MNHEY, CDR2 SVGAGI. Treatment noted: about 20 received Ad26.COV2.S at low or high dose, single or two shots; roughly 5 received placebo; per-sample allocation not given. Specimens were obtained on day 63 following the first vaccine or placebo injection.

This specimen consisted of peripheral blood, obtained in a trial of Ad26.COV2.S vaccine versus placebo. The TCR sequence derives from a person aged 18 to 59 who received the Ad26.COV2.S COVID-19 vaccine or a placebo. V gene TRBV6-5 combines with J gene TRBJ1-5; D is possibly TRBD1 (5 bases). DNA for the CDR3: TGTGCCAGCAGTCCTTTCCAGGGATATCAGCCCCAGCATTTT. Its protein is CASSPFQGYQPQHF.